The 5 T cell receptor beta chains given below trace back to one sample, sequenced in a study of T cells in Graves' hyperthyroidism and ophthalmopathy. Authors of the study amplified TCR beta CDR3 regions from RNA transcripts. First-round RT-PCR targeting the TCR CDR3 was performed with the HTBI primer set. TCRdb recomputed calls from the multiplex PCR reads with MiXCR, one row per CDR3 protein. The data show fewer than 850,000 distinct CDR3 sequences, roughly 17% seen once. Material for sequencing was blood. These receptors were obtained from a man over 45 with Graves' hyperthyroidism.

This clonotype was counted at least ten times. V gene TRBV2 combines with J gene TRBJ1-5; D not certain. This CDR3 has 15 residues. CDR1 is SNHLY, CDR2 FYNNEI, per germline. Trimming pared 2 bases from V and 6 bases from J, leaving 14 bases between. CDR3 DNA sequence: TGTGCCAGCAGTGAACCCGGCGGCATTGCTCAGCCCCAGCATTTT. Its translation: CASSEPGGIAQPQHF.

CDR3 protein: CSASHPGNEQFF. The CDR3 DNA reads as TGCAGTGCTAGTCACCCGGGGAATGAGCAGTTCTTC. The chain recombines TRBV20-1 with TRBJ2-1; D is perhaps TRBD2 (5 bases). There are 12 residues in the CDR3. Trimming cost V 3 bases and J 7 bases, with 10 bases left between them. The germline CDR1 and CDR2 sequences are DFQATT and SNEGSKA (reference sequence).

The chain has TRBV4-1 and TRBJ2-2; TRBD2 aligns across 7 bases. The V gene's germline CDR1 is MGHRA and CDR2 YSYEKL. V shed 6 bases and J 5 bases; nucleotides not matched to a gene: 12. The CDR3 consists of 16 residues. CDR3 protein: CASSLGGSGETGELFF. The DNA for the CDR3 is TGCGCCAGCAGTCTCGGCGGGAGCGGTGAAACCGGGGAGCTGTTTTTT.

The chain couples TRBV5-4 to TRBJ2-3; TRBD2 aligns across 9 bases. The CDR3 has 17 amino acids. The germline V gene encodes CDR1 SGHNT and CDR2 YYREEE (reference sequence). The junction had 11 bases not matched to a gene; V was cut back by 4 bases and J by 2 bases. Written as DNA, the CDR3 is TGTGCCAGCAGCCTCCCCGGGCTAGCGGGATTCACAGATACGCAGTATTTT. Amino acid sequence: CASSLPGLAGFTDTQYF.

Of note for this clonotype: This may arise from a read error, as a much more abundant clone is one base away. The chain is built from TRBV7-9 and TRBJ2-3, with a tentative D call TRBD2 (6 bases). The CDR3 covers 19 residues. Looked up from germline, CDR1 is SEHNR and CDR2 is FQNEAQ (reference sequence). The V gene lost 1 base and the J gene lost 0 bases, with 20 bases spanning the gap. CDR3 protein: CASSLGGFGGRSSTDTQYF. The DNA for the CDR3 is TGTGCCAGCAGCTTAGGAGGCTTTGGTGGGAGGAGTAGCACAGATACGCAGTATTTT.